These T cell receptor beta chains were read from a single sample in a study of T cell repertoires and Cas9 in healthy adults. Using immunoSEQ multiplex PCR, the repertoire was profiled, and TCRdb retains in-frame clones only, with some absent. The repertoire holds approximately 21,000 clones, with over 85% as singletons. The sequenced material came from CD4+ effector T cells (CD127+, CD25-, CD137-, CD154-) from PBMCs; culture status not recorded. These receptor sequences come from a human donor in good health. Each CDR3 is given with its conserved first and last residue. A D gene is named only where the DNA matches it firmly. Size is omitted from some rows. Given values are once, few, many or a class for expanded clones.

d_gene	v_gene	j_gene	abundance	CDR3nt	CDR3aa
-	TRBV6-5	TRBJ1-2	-	TGTGCCAGCAGTTACGTGGCAGGGGATGGCTACACCTTC	CASSYVAGDGYTF
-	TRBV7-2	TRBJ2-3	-	TGTGCCAGCAGTCTGGGGGTAACGGGCACAGATACGCAGTATTTT	CASSLGVTGTDTQYF
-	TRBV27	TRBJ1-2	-	TGTGCCAGCAGTTTAAATCCCTGGCCAGTAGGCTACACCTTC	CASSLNPWPVGYTF
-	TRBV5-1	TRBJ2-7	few	TGCGCCAGCAGCTTGGAAGGGGGGGCGCGATACGAGCAGTACTTC	CASSLEGGARYEQYF
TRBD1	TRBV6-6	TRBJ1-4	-	TGTGCCAGCAGTTACGTTGAGGGGGCTGAAAAACTGTTTTTT	CASSYVEGAEKLFF
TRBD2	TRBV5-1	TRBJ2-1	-	TGCGCCAGCACCCTAGCGGGGGGATACAATGAGCAGTTCTTC	CASTLAGGYNEQFF
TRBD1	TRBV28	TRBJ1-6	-	TGTGCCAGCAGTTGGCGGGACAGGACTAATTCACCCCTCCACTTT	CASSWRDRTNSPLHF
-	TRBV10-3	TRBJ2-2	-	TGTGCCATCAGTGAGTCCGAGGGACTCCTCACCGGGGAGCTGTTTTTT	CAISESEGLLTGELFF
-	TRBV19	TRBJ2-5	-	TGTGCCAGTAGTATAGGCAGGGAAGAGACCCAGTACTTC	CASSIGREETQYF
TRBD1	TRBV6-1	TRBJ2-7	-	TGTGCCAGCAGTCGGACAGGGTATAGCTCCTACGAGCAGTACTTC	CASSRTGYSSYEQYF
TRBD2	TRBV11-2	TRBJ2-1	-	TGTGCCAGCAGCCCTAGACTGGGACTAGACTACAATGAGCAGTTCTTC	CASSPRLGLDYNEQFF
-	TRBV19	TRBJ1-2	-	TGTGCCAGTAGTACCTTATGGCCGGGACTATCGGATGGCTACACCTTC	CASSTLWPGLSDGYTF
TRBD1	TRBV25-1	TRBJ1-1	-	TGTGCCAGCAGTGGTATCCCGGGACAGGGGATGGCTGAAGCTTTCTTT	CASSGIPGQGMAEAFF
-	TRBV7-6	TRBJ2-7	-	TGTGCCAGCAGCTTATTGGACGCCTACGAGCAGTACTTC	CASSLLDAYEQYF
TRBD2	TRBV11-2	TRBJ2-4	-	TGTGCCAGCAGCTTACCCGTCGGGGGGTTGATCATTCAGTACTTC	CASSLPVGGLIIQYF
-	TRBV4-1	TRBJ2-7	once	TGCGCCAGCAGCCAATATTCGTCCTACGAGCAGTACTTC	CASSQYSSYEQYF
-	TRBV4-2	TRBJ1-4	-	TGTGCCAGCAGCCCCTCGCGAGGGAGAAATGAAAAACTGTTTTTT	CASSPSRGRNEKLFF
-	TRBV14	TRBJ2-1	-	TGTGCCAGCAGCCAAGATTTAGGAGGAGAGCAGTTCTTC	CASSQDLGGEQFF
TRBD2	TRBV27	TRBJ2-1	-	TGTGCCAGCAGGACTAGCGGGGAAATTAATGAGCAGTTCTTC	CASRTSGEINEQFF
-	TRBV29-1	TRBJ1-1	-	TGCAGCGTTGAAGATCTGGGCAAAGGGACTGAAGCTTTCTTT	CSVEDLGKGTEAFF
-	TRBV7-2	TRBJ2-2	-	TGTGCCAGCAGCCTCGACACAGGGTCATTAGGGACCGGGGAGCTGTTTTTT	CASSLDTGSLGTGELFF
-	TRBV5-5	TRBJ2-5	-	TGTGCCAGCAGCAGGGGCCCGCAAGAGACCCAGTACTTC	CASSRGPQETQYF
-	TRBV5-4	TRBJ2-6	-	TGTGCCAGCAGCTTGGGAGGACATCACTCTGGGGCCAACGTCCTGACTTTC	CASSLGGHHSGANVLTF
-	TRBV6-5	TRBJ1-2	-	TGTGCCAGCAGGACAACAGGGTCTCGGGGCTACACCTTC	CASRTTGSRGYTF
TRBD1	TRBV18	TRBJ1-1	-	TGTGCCAGCTCGCAAGGACAGGGCACTGAAGCTTTCTTT	CASSQGQGTEAFF
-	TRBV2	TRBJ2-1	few	TGTGCCAGCACTGGTTTCGGTGGACAAGAGCAGTTCTTC	CASTGFGGQEQFF
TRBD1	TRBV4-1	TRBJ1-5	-	TGCGCCAGCAGCCTAAGGGAGGGACAGAATCAGCCCCAGCATTTT	CASSLREGQNQPQHF
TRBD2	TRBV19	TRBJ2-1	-	TGTGCCAGTAGTTCTATACTAGCGGGGAAAAAAGAGCAGTTCTTC	CASSSILAGKKEQFF
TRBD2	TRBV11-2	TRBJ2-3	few	TGTGCCAGCAGCCTGAGCGGGGGGGACACAGATACGCAGTATTTT	CASSLSGGDTDTQYF
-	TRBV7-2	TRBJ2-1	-	TGTGCCAGCACCCCGGCGGTCCTTACCTACAATGAGCAGTTCTTC	CASTPAVLTYNEQFF
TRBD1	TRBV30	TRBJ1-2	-	TGTGCCTGGAGTGAGGGGGGACAGGGGACCCTTAGGAGCTACACCTTC	CAWSEGGQGTLRSYTF
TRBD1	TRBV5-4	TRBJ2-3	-	TGTGCCAGCAGCCCAGGGGAGGGACAGGGATGGTATACGCAGTATTTT	CASSPGEGQGWYTQYF
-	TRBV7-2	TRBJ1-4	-	TGTGCCAGCAGCTCACAGGGATCCCTTAATGAAAAACTGTTTTTT	CASSSQGSLNEKLFF
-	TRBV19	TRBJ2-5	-	TGTGCCAGTAGCGATGATAGAGTCGGAGAGACCCAGTACTTC	CASSDDRVGETQYF
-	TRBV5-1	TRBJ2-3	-	TGCGCCAGCAGGCGGACAGAAGCCACAGATACGCAGTATTTT	CASRRTEATDTQYF
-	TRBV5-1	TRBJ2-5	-	TGCGCCAGCAGCTTGGGGATCCGGGACCAAGAGACCCAGTACTTC	CASSLGIRDQETQYF
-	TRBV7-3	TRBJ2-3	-	TGTGCCAGCAGCTTACTTGGCAACACAGATACGCAGTATTTT	CASSLLGNTDTQYF
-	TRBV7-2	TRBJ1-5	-	TGTGCCAGCAGCATTCTGCAGGGTAGCAATCAGCCCCAGCATTTT	CASSILQGSNQPQHF
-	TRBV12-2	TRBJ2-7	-	TGTGCAAGTCGCTTAGCCCCCGGGACTAGCGGGGGGCACTACGAGCAGTACTTC	CASRLAPGTSGGHYEQYF
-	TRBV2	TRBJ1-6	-	TGTGCCAGCAGGGCGTCGGAAATTAATTCACCCCTCCACTTT	CASRASEINSPLHF
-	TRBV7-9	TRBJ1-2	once	TGTGCCAGCAGCCTTACCTCTTATGGCTACACCTTC	CASSLTSYGYTF
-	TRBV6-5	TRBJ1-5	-	TGTGCCAGCAGTGAAGGACCGGAAGGGCAGCCCCAGCATTTT	CASSEGPEGQPQHF
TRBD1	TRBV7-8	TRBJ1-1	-	TGTGCCAGCAGCCGGACCGGGACAGGGGGCAGGAACACTGAAGCTTTCTTT	CASSRTGTGGRNTEAFF
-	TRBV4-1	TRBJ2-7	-	TGCGCCAGCAGCCAAGGACTTAGACTAGGGGAATCCTACGAGCAGTACTTC	CASSQGLRLGESYEQYF
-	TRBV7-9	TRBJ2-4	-	TGTGCCAGCAGCTTAAATCTGGGTTTAGCCAAAAACATTCAGTACTTC	CASSLNLGLAKNIQYF
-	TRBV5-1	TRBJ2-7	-	TGCGCCAGCAGCTCAACAGGGCATTACGAGCAGTACTTC	CASSSTGHYEQYF
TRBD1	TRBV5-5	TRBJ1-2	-	TGTGCCAGCAGAGAGACAGGGGGCGGCGGCTACACCTTC	CASRETGGGGYTF
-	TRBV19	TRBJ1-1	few	TGTGCCAGTAGTATAAGCTCGGACACTGAAGCTTTCTTT	CASSISSDTEAFF
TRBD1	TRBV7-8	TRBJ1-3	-	TGTGCCAGCAGGGCAGGGGGAACTGGAAACACCATATATTTT	CASRAGGTGNTIYF
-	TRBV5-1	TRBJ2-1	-	TGCGCCAGCAGCTTCGTCGGGGCAGGTCTCTACAATGAGCAGTTCTTC	CASSFVGAGLYNEQFF
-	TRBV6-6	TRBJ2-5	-	TGTGCCAGCAGCCCTGGCGGGCTGGAGACCCAGTACTTC	CASSPGGLETQYF
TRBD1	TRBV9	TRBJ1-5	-	TGTGCCAGCAGTCTGGCAGGGGGCGCGTGGCAGCCCCAGCATTTT	CASSLAGGAWQPQHF
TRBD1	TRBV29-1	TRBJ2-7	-	TGCAGCGTTGGGAGGACAGGGGCCTACGAGCAGTACTTC	CSVGRTGAYEQYF
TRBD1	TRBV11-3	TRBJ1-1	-	TGTGCCAGCAGCTTAGACAGGGGGACTGAAGCTTTCTTT	CASSLDRGTEAFF
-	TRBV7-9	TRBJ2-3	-	TGTGCCAGCAGCCTAGACGGCTCTAGCACAGATACGCAGTATTTT	CASSLDGSSTDTQYF